Shown below are 32 T cell receptor beta chains from a single sample sequenced in a study of cytomegalovirus exposure and HLA in healthy donors. The PCR was carried out with 60 Vbeta primers and 13 Jbeta primers. Data came from immunoSEQ multiplex PCR; TCRdb stores just in-frame clones and leaves some out. The sample holds about 130,000 clones; around 75% are singletons and the top ten take approximately 4.8%. Sequencing was done on a sample of PBMCs. The source of these receptors is a man in his sixties in good health and CMV-seropositive.

The chain couples TRBV6-5 to TRBJ2-5; TRBD2 matches at 7 bases. The ends lost 1 base at V and 5 bases at J; junction bases unmatched: 4. The CDR3 has 14 amino acids. The germline V gene encodes CDR1 MNHEY and CDR2 SVGAGI. The CDR3 DNA reads as TGTGCCAGCAGTTACTACAGCGGGGAGGAGACCCAGTACTTC. Translating it yields CASSYYSGEETQYF.

This clone has just a few counts. The chain links TRBV6-5 to TRBJ2-3, with TRBD2 as a possible D gene (6 bases). Germline CDR1 reads MNHEY; CDR2 reads SVGAGI. The CDR3 has 16 amino acids. V lost 0 bases and J lost 8, with 18 bases in between. The CDR3 bases are TGTGCCAGCAGTTACTCGCGGGACTCGGGTGCAACTACGCAGTATTTT. This translates into CASSYSRDSGATTQYF.

The V call is TRBV2, the J call TRBJ2-2; tentative D call: TRBD1 (5 bases). The CDR3 contains 14 residues. Trimming shortened V by 8 bases and J by 4 bases, and 14 bases separated the two germline ends. Germline values: CDR1 SNHLY, CDR2 FYNNEI. The CDR3: CASHKGARTGELFF. The CDR3 DNA reads as TGTGCCAGCCACAAAGGGGCCCGCACCGGGGAGCTGTTTTTT.

The CDR3 bases are TGCAGCGTTGATGGGGAGGCAGGAGCCTCCTATGGCTACACCTTC. Translation gives CSVDGEAGASYGYTF. The V and J genes are TRBV29-1 and TRBJ1-2; no definite D call. V was clipped by 3 bases and J by 4 bases, with 18 bases between them. The CDR3 runs 15 residues. Germline CDR1 SQVTM, CDR2 ANQGSEA.

This chain links TRBV28 with TRBJ2-2; D might be TRBD2 (7 bases). Trimming removed 8 bases at V and 7 bases at J, with 17 bases between. Germline loops: CDR1 MDHEN, CDR2 SYDVKM. The CDR3 is 14 amino acids. This CDR3 is CASGPGGRGGELFF. In nucleotides, the CDR3 is TGTGCCAGCGGTCCGGGGGGCCGCGGCGGGGAGCTGTTTTTT. Supplemented by reference TRBV28 and TRBJ2-2, the full variable domain reads DVKVTQSSRYLVKRTGEKVFLECVQDMDHENMFWYRQDPGLGLRLIYFSYDVKMKEKGDIPEGYSVSREKKERFSLILESASTNQTSMYLCASGPGGRGGELFFGEGSRLTVL.

The chain joins TRBV28 to TRBJ2-7; D call uncertain. The ends were cut back, 10 bases at V and 2 bases at J, with 21 bases in the middle. This CDR3 has 15 amino acids. The germline CDR1 and CDR2 sequences are MDHEN and SYDVKM. For the CDR3, the DNA is TGTGCCACCCTGTCACCCAGGTCCTACCCCTACGAGCAGTACTTC. Translated: CATLSPRSYPYEQYF.

This chain connects TRBV5-4 to TRBJ2-3; no clear D gene. The CDR3 contains 15 residues. With 2 bases removed from V and 6 bases from J, the gap between germline ends came to 16 bases. Germline values: CDR1 SGHNT, CDR2 YYREEE (reference sequence). The DNA for the CDR3 is TGTGCCAGCAGCTTTGGGCAGGCTTATGGGGATACGCAGTATTTT. It specifies CASSFGQAYGDTQYF.

V is TRBV5-1 and J is TRBJ2-1; D is possibly TRBD1 (6 bases). CDR1 is SGHRS and CDR2 is YFSETQ in the germline V gene. V gave up 1 base and J gave up 5 bases, with 10 bases separating them. This CDR3 has 14 amino acids. The CDR3 DNA reads as TGCGCCAGCAGCTTGAAGGGACAAAACAATGAGCAGTTCTTC. It encodes CASSLKGQNNEQFF. The full variable domain, its missing parts supplied by reference TRBV5-1 and TRBJ2-1, is KAGVTQTPRYLIKTRGQQVTLSCSPISGHRSVSWYQQTPGQGLQFLFEYFSETQRNKGNFPGRFSGRQFSNSRSEMNVSTLELGDSALYLCASSLKGQNNEQFFGPGTRLTVL.

The chain employs TRBV18 and TRBJ2-3; D unclear. Trimming cost V 3 bases and J 6 bases, with 4 bases left between them. The germline V gene encodes CDR1 KGHSH and CDR2 LQKENI. The CDR3 totals 11 residues. The CDR3 is CASSPRDTQYF. CDR3 in DNA: TGTGCCAGCTCACCGAGGGATACGCAGTATTTT.

The chain links TRBV7-9 to TRBJ2-5, with 11 bases that match TRBD2. The junction had 5 bases not matched to a gene; V was cut back by 0 bases and J by 2 bases. The CDR3 totals 17 residues. The germline CDR1 and CDR2 sequences are SEHNR and FQNEAQ (reference sequence). CDR3 region: CASSLAWPSGGQETQYF. DNA of the CDR3: TGTGCCAGCAGCTTAGCGTGGCCTAGCGGGGGGCAAGAGACCCAGTACTTC.

This rearrangement joins TRBV19 to TRBJ2-4, with D maybe TRBD2 (7 bases). In germline, CDR1 is LNHDA, CDR2 SQIVND (reference sequence). The CDR3 loop spans 16 amino acids. V lost 2 bases and J 4 bases, leaving 15 bases between the germline ends. The CDR3 region is CASSISFGGAKNIQYF. The CDR3 DNA follows: TGTGCCAGTAGTATAAGCTTTGGGGGGGCAAAAAACATTCAGTACTTC. Full variable domain (remainder filled in from reference TRBV19 and TRBJ2-4): DGGITQSPKYLFRKEGQNVTLSCEQNLNHDAMYWYRQDPGQGLRLIYYSQIVNDFQKGDIAEGYSVSREKKESFPLTVTSAQKNPTAFYLCASSISFGGAKNIQYFGAGTRLSVL.

This rearrangement joins TRBV28 to TRBJ1-3, with TRBD1 matching over 7 bases. From germline, CDR1 is MDHEN and CDR2 SYDVKM. CDR3 length: 15 amino acids. The V and J ends lost 7 bases and 0 bases, in that order; junction bases with no gene match: 6. The CDR3 here is CASTSGGLSGNTIYF. The CDR3, as DNA: TGTGCCAGCACCTCAGGGGGACTCTCTGGAAACACCATATATTTT.

The gene calls are TRBV30 and TRBJ1-6, with D possibly being TRBD1 (5 bases). V gave up 3 bases and J gave up 4 bases, with 19 bases separating them. CDR1 and CDR2 (germline): GTSNPN, SVGIG (reference sequence). The CDR3 consists of 17 residues. The CDR3 loop is CAWSHAGQGKYNSPLHF. CDR3 DNA sequence: TGTGCCTGGAGCCACGCCGGGCAGGGCAAATATAATTCACCCCTCCACTTT. The full variable domain, with the rest looked up from reference TRBV30 and TRBJ1-6, is SQTIHQWPATLVQPVGSPLSLECTVEGTSNPNLYWYRQAAGRGLQLLFYSVGIGQISSEVPQNLSASRPQDRQFILSSKKLLLSDSGFYLCAWSHAGQGKYNSPLHFGNGTRLTVT.

V and J are TRBV5-1 and TRBJ2-1, with D possibly being TRBD1 (6 bases). Trimming took off 4 bases at V and 2 bases at J, with 10 bases between the two ends. There are 14 residues in the CDR3. Germline V gene data show CDR1 as SGHRS and CDR2 as YFSETQ. The CDR3 bases are TGCGCCAGCAGCGATACAGGGACCTACAATGAGCAGTTCTTC. Its translation: CASSDTGTYNEQFF.

The chain employs TRBV6-1 and TRBJ2-3; 7 bases agree with TRBD2. CDR3 length: 14 residues. The V gene end was trimmed by 6 bases and the J gene end by 4 bases; junction bases not matched to a gene: 7. Germline assignment: CDR1 MNHNS and CDR2 SASEGT. CDR3 in amino acids: CASSPGGGADTQYF. DNA of the CDR3: TGTGCCAGCAGCCCGGGGGGTGGAGCAGATACGCAGTATTTT.

This chain joins TRBV5-4 and TRBJ1-1; tentative D call: TRBD1 (5 bases). V was shortened by 4 bases and J by 10 bases, with 20 bases between the two germline ends. CDR3 length: 14 residues. In germline, CDR1 is SGHNT, CDR2 YYREEE (reference sequence). The DNA for the CDR3 is TGTGCCAGCAGCCAGCTTCTTGGGGGGTCAGGAGCTTTCTTT. This sequence encodes CASSQLLGGSGAFF.

The chain has TRBV14 and TRBJ1-3, with a possible D match to TRBD1 (5 bases). This CDR3 is 13 amino acids long. The V end lost 3 bases, the J end lost 4 bases, and 7 bases lay between the germline ends. Germline CDR1 is SGHDN and CDR2 is FVKESK. Here the CDR3 DNA reads TGTGCCAGCAGCCACACAGGAGGAAACACCATATATTTT. Amino acids: CASSHTGGNTIYF.

The chain recombines TRBV5-5 with TRBJ1-1; 9 bases are a match to TRBD1. Germline V CDR1 and CDR2: SGHKS, YYEKEE (reference sequence). V trimming: 0 bases; J trimming: 12 bases; junction bases outside the gene matches: 9. The CDR3 consists of 14 residues. The CDR3 DNA sequence: TGTGCCAGCAGCTTGGGAAACAGGGGGCTCGAGTCTTTCTTT. Translated, it gives CASSLGNRGLESFF.

As to this clone: A junction boundary mismatches the germline segment, possibly from a read error. This chain uses TRBV29-1 with TRBJ1-5, with D possibly matching TRBD1 (6 bases). In germline, CDR1 is SQVTM, CDR2 ANQGSEA. This CDR3 spans 14 amino acids. The CDR3 DNA sequence: TGCAGCGTTGTGGGGGGGGCGGAAGGTCAGGCCCAGCATTTT. This translates into CSVVGGAEGQAQHF.

In its sample, this clone was seen a few times. V gene TRBV6-4 combines with J gene TRBJ2-1; a possible D gene is TRBD2 (7 bases). The CDR3 totals 13 residues. With 5 bases removed from V and 6 bases from J, the gap between germline ends came to 11 bases. CDR1 is MRHNA and CDR2 is SNTAGT in the germline V gene. Here the CDR3 reads CASSRGGGNEQFF. The CDR3 region has the DNA TGTGCCAGCAGTAGGGGGGGTGGCAATGAGCAGTTCTTC.

The chain is built from TRBV11-2 and TRBJ2-3; the D gene is possibly TRBD1 (6 bases). Germline V lookup: CDR1 SGHAT, CDR2 FQNNGV. The CDR3 covers 12 residues. V was clipped by 1 base and J by 8 bases, with 7 bases between them. The CDR3 spells CASSLGGGTQYF. The DNA for the CDR3 is TGTGCCAGCAGCTTAGGAGGGGGTACGCAGTATTTT.

This rearrangement joins TRBV5-1 to TRBJ2-3; TRBD2 agrees at 9 bases. J lost 1 base, V lost 2 bases, and 5 bases had no gene match. There are 16 residues in the CDR3. Germline lookup yields CDR1 SGHRS and CDR2 YFSETQ. This CDR3 reads CASSFFASGGTDTQYF. In nucleotides, the CDR3 is TGCGCCAGCAGCTTTTTCGCTAGCGGGGGCACAGATACGCAGTATTTT.

The V call is TRBV11-2, the J call TRBJ2-2; maybe TRBD1 (5 bases). Germline V gene lookup returns CDR1 SGHAT and CDR2 FQNNGV. The V end was cut by 5 bases, the J end by 6 bases, with 19 bases between. This CDR3 comprises 16 residues. The CDR3 spells CASSLLLGPRAGELFF. In DNA form, the CDR3 reads TGTGCCAGCAGCCTACTGTTGGGGCCAAGGGCCGGGGAGCTGTTTTTT.

The V call is TRBV27, the J call TRBJ1-2, with 8 bases lining up with TRBD1. Germline CDR1 and CDR2: MNHEY and SMNVEV (reference sequence). J gave up 4 bases and V 6 bases, and 16 bases lay outside the gene matches. The CDR3 extends over 17 amino acids. This chain's CDR3 is CASRSIRTGSISYGYTF. The CDR3 DNA is TGTGCCAGCAGAAGCATAAGGACAGGGAGTATAAGCTATGGCTACACCTTC.

The rearrangement links TRBV5-4 to TRBJ2-1; 7 nucleotides agree with TRBD2. The CDR3 extends over 13 amino acids. J gave up 9 bases and V 4 bases, and 7 bases lay outside the gene matches. Germline V gene lookup returns CDR1 SGHNT and CDR2 YYREEE (reference sequence). The CDR3 loop reads CASSQGTGGEQFF. CDR3 in DNA: TGTGCCAGCAGCCAGGGTACGGGAGGTGAGCAGTTCTTC.

The rearrangement links TRBV4-2 to TRBJ2-5, with 11 bases fitting TRBD2. CDR1 is LGHNA and CDR2 is YNFKEQ in the germline V gene. V lost 5 bases, J lost 0 bases, and 5 bases stayed unmatched. The CDR3 has 16 amino acids. CDR3 residues: CASSASGGFYQETQYF. As DNA, the CDR3 is TGTGCCAGCAGCGCTAGCGGGGGGTTTTACCAAGAGACCCAGTACTTC.

The V gene is TRBV5-1, the J gene TRBJ2-7; 7 nucleotides line up with TRBD1. Unmatched junction bases numbered 10, after V lost 4 bases and J lost 0 bases. The germline V gene has CDR1 SGHRS and CDR2 YFSETQ. This CDR3 is built from 16 residues. The CDR3 here is CASSESLTGLSYEQYF. The CDR3 nucleotides are TGCGCCAGCAGCGAGTCCTTGACAGGGCTCTCCTACGAGCAGTACTTC.

This rearrangement joins TRBV5-6 to TRBJ2-5; no clear D gene. TRBJ2-7 matches the DNA end more closely, so the J call is doubtful. This CDR3 is built from 14 residues. The germline V gene has CDR1 SGHDT and CDR2 YYEEEE. The CDR3 nucleotides read TGTGCCAGCAGCTTGGGTGGGGACTCCTACGAGCAGTACTTC. As protein: CASSLGGDSYEQYF.

The chain combines TRBV11-2 with TRBJ2-3; 7 bases align to TRBD1. CDR3 length: 17 amino acids. Germline CDR1 SGHAT, CDR2 FQNNGV. Losses at the gene ends were 5 bases for V and 6 bases for J; bases not matched to a gene: 17. The chain's CDR3 is CASSPRRRQGFRDTQYF. The CDR3 DNA sequence: TGTGCCAGCAGCCCCCGGCGACGACAGGGATTCAGGGATACGCAGTATTTT.

V gene TRBV5-5 combines with J gene TRBJ2-7; maybe TRBD2 (6 bases). Germline V gene lookup returns CDR1 SGHKS and CDR2 YYEKEE (reference sequence). This CDR3 is built from 16 residues. Trimming left V 1 base short and J 6 bases short, with 20 bases between. CDR3 nucleotides: TGTGCCAGCAGCTTGAGGCTCGGGGACTTCTTGGGCGAGCAGTACTTC. Residues: CASSLRLGDFLGEQYF.

The rearrangement joins TRBV19 to TRBJ2-2; 8 bases are a match to TRBD1. Unmatched junction bases numbered 4, after V lost 9 bases and J lost 7 bases. Germline V lookup: CDR1 LNHDA, CDR2 SQIVND (reference sequence). CDR3 length: 12 amino acids. The CDR3 DNA reads TGTGCCAGCGGACAGGGAGTCGGGGAGCTGTTTTTT. Its translation is CASGQGVGELFF.

This clone was detected only a few times. The chain recombines TRBV5-4 with TRBJ2-1, with D perhaps TRBD2 (6 bases). The germline V and J ends were trimmed by 0 bases and 6 bases, with 10 bases remaining between them. This CDR3 contains 14 residues. Germline V gene sequence: CDR1 SGHNT, CDR2 YYREEE (reference sequence). CDR3 sequence: CASSLELASNEQFF. The CDR3 nucleotides read TGTGCCAGCAGCTTGGAACTAGCATCCAATGAGCAGTTCTTC.